This T cell receptor beta chain was identified during a study of tumor and adjacent non-tumor tissue in lung cancer. Findings and limits, study-wide: Higher tumor TCR diversity was associated with shorter survival.

No cell sorting was done before RNA was extracted from the tissue. The normal lung tissue was taken more than 3 cm from the tumor edge. Donors were chemotherapy-naive, newly diagnosed lung cancer surgical patients in China, August–late 2014. Germline V lookup: CDR1 SGHRS, CDR2 YFSETQ. The CDR3 length is 12 residues. As for this clonotype: Its antigen is undetermined. A junction end diverges from the germline sequence, so it may reflect a read error.

The library came from three nested PCR rounds adapted from ARM-PCR protocols. A single record per CDR3 protein comes from TCRdb applying MiXCR to the multiplex PCR reads. This table has 44,000 or so distinct CDR3 sequences, roughly 60% appearing once. The sample comprised distant non-tumor lung tissue. The V and J genes are TRBV5-1 and TRBJ1-2; D gene ambiguous. The TCR was taken from a woman aged 40 to 50 with non-small cell lung cancer. This chain's CDR3 is CANSLNGYGYTF. Here the CDR3 DNA reads TGCGCCAACAGCTTGAACGGGTATGGCTACACCTTC.